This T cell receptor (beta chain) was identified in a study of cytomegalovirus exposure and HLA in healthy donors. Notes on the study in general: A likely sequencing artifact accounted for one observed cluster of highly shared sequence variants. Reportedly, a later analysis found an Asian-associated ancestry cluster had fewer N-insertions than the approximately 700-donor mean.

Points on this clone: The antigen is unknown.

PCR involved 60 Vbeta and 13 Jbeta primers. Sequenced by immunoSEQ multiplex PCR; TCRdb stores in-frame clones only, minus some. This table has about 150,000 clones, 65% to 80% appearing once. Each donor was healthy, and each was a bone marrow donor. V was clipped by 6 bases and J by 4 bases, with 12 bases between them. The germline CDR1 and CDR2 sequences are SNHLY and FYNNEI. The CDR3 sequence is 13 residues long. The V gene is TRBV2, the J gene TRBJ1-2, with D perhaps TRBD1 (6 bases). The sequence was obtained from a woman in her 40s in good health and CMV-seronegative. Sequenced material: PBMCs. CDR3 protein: CASSPGQIYGYTF. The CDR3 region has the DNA TGTGCCAGCAGCCCCGGACAGATCTATGGCTACACCTTC.